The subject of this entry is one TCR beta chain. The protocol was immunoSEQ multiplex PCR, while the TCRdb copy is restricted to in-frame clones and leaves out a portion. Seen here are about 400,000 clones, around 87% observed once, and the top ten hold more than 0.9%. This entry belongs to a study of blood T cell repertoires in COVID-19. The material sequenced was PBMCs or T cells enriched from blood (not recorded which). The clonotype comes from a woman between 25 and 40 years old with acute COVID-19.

Written as DNA, the CDR3 is TGTGCCAGCAGTTTGTTCTCAGGGAAGGGGTTAGATACGCAGTATTTT. This codes for CASSLFSGKGLDTQYF. The gene calls are TRBV27 and TRBJ2-3; D possibly corresponds to TRBD1 (5 bases). V lost 3 bases to trimming and J lost 5 bases, with 18 bases between them. The germline gives CDR1 MNHEY, CDR2 SMNVEV (reference sequence). This CDR3 region has 16 residues.